Below, 30 T cell receptor beta chains from the same sample are listed, as sequenced in a study of cytomegalovirus exposure and HLA in healthy donors. Sequenced by immunoSEQ multiplex PCR; TCRdb stores in-frame clones only, minus some. The table shows around 220,000 clones, with around 88% occurring only once. The sample was PBMCs. The receptors were gathered from a young woman in good health and CMV-seronegative.

V and J are TRBV11-1 and TRBJ2-7; D might be TRBD2 (6 bases). Germline V gene lookup returns CDR1 SGHAT and CDR2 FQDESV (reference sequence). V shed 3 bases and J shed 2 bases, with 11 bases lying between them. CDR3 length equals 14 residues. The CDR3 protein is CASSFGEETYEQYF. DNA of the CDR3: TGTGCCAGCAGCTTTGGGGAGGAAACCTACGAGCAGTACTTC.

The chain has TRBV29-1 and TRBJ2-7; TRBD2 might be the D (5 bases). Germline V gene lookup returns CDR1 SQVTM and CDR2 ANQGSEA. Trimming removed 7 bases from V and 0 bases from J, with 16 bases in between. This CDR3 contains 14 residues. This chain's CDR3 is CSAVPYSGSYEQYF. The CDR3 bases are TGCAGCGCCGTCCCCTACAGCGGCTCCTACGAGCAGTACTTC.

This clone was seen a few times. CDR3 in DNA: TGTGCCAGCCAATCTGGGGGCGAACTAGGTGGCTACACCTTC. It yields the protein CASQSGGELGGYTF. J is TRBJ1-2 and V is TRBV6-1, with D possibly TRBD1 on 6 matching bases. Germline V gene sequence: CDR1 MNHNS, CDR2 SASEGT. With 8 bases removed from V and 7 bases from J, the gap between germline ends came to 20 bases. This CDR3 contains 14 residues.

The chain combines TRBV6-6 with TRBJ1-1, with 9 bases lining up with TRBD1. Per germline, CDR1 MNHNY and CDR2 SVGAGI (reference sequence). The trim removed 2 bases at V and 7 bases at J, leaving 11 bases unmatched. The CDR3 is made up of 16 amino acids. CDR3 loop: CASSYPYPGQGVEAFF. The CDR3 region has the DNA TGTGCCAGCAGTTACCCGTATCCGGGACAGGGAGTTGAAGCTTTCTTT.

The chain has TRBV6-5 and TRBJ2-4; D remains ambiguous. Looked up from germline, CDR1 is MNHEY and CDR2 is SVGAGI. The CDR3 is made up of 16 amino acids. Trimming took 0 bases from V and 1 from J, leaving 10 bases between them. CDR3 DNA sequence: TGTGCCAGCAGTTACTCGAAGGTCGGGGCCAAAAACATTCAGTACTTC. It specifies CASSYSKVGAKNIQYF.

The V gene is TRBV21-1, the J gene TRBJ2-1; the table's TRBD2 call for D was not verified on the DNA. TRBV21-1 is labeled a pseudogene. The CDR3 extends over 14 amino acids. CDR3 residues: CASSTGRTYNEQFF. As DNA, the CDR3 is TGTGCCAGCAGCACCGGGAGGACCTACAATGAGCAGTTCTTC.

The genes are TRBV30 and TRBJ1-1, with a possible D match to TRBD1 (5 bases). This CDR3 comprises 13 residues. V was trimmed by 2 bases and J by 1 base, leaving 8 bases between them. The germline V gene encodes CDR1 GTSNPN and CDR2 SVGIG (reference sequence). The CDR3 sequence is CAWSSGGNTEAFF. DNA of the CDR3: TGTGCCTGGAGTTCGGGGGGGAACACTGAAGCTTTCTTT.

This chain links TRBV5-1 with TRBJ2-1; 13 bases are a match to TRBD2. This CDR3 is built from 17 residues. J gave up 4 bases and V 3 bases, and 7 bases lay outside the gene matches. CDR1 and CDR2 from the germline V gene are SGHRS and YFSETQ. The CDR3 spells CASSWRTSGRMYNEQFF. The CDR3 DNA reads TGCGCCAGCAGCTGGAGGACTAGCGGGAGAATGTACAATGAGCAGTTCTTC.

The V gene is TRBV6-5, the J gene TRBJ2-3; D remains unclear. CDR3 length: 15 residues. V was cut by 2 bases and J by 10 bases, with 19 bases left in between. Germline V gene data show CDR1 as MNHEY and CDR2 as SVGAGI. The CDR3 DNA follows: TGTGCCAGCAGTTACGCGGCCTTAGAGAGAGAGGCGCAGTATTTT. Translation: CASSYAALEREAQYF.

This chain links TRBV27 with TRBJ2-1; possible D gene TRBD2, 6 bases. Germline V gene data show CDR1 as MNHEY and CDR2 as SMNVEV (reference sequence). Trimming took off 2 bases at V and 4 bases at J, with 12 bases between the two ends. There are 15 residues in the CDR3. This chain's CDR3 is CASSLTGAVYNEQFF. The CDR3 DNA reads TGTGCCAGCAGTTTAACGGGAGCGGTTTACAATGAGCAGTTCTTC.

This chain uses TRBV28 with TRBJ1-1, with a weak D call TRBD1 (5 bases). The CDR3 length is 11 residues. Germline loops: CDR1 MDHEN, CDR2 SYDVKM. The germline V and J ends were trimmed by 3 bases and 11 bases, with 10 bases remaining between them. The DNA of the CDR3 is TGTGCCAGCAGTTTGACGGGGGACGCTTTCTTT. Its translation is CASSLTGDAFF.

The chain is built from TRBV15 and TRBJ2-1, with 9 bases fitting TRBD2. V lost 1 base, J lost 9 bases, and 10 bases stayed unmatched. CDR1 and CDR2 from the germline V gene are LNHNV and YYDKDF (reference sequence). CDR3 length: 16 amino acids. The CDR3 bases are TGTGCCACCAGCAGAGGGGGGCTAGCGGGATTGGGTGAGCAGTTCTTC. It specifies CATSRGGLAGLGEQFF.

The chain recombines TRBV7-9 with TRBJ1-1; D gene uncertain. The CDR3 sequence is 14 residues long. Per germline, CDR1 SEHNR and CDR2 FQNEAQ (reference sequence). V lost 1 base and J 5 bases, leaving 11 bases between the germline ends. The CDR3 bases are TGTGCCAGCAGCTTAGAGAGGAGGAATACTGAAGCTTTCTTT. It translates to CASSLERRNTEAFF.

The CDR3 sequence is CASSSPQGVEKLFF. CDR3 in DNA: TGTGCCAGCAGCTCCCCCCAGGGGGTTGAAAAACTGTTTTTT. The chain joins TRBV5-6 to TRBJ1-4; 7 bases align to TRBD1. The length of the CDR3 is 14 residues. Per germline, CDR1 SGHDT and CDR2 YYEEEE. After removal of 3 bases from V and 7 bases from J, the junction contained 6 bases not matched to a gene. The full variable domain, with the rest looked up from reference TRBV5-6 and TRBJ1-4, is DAGVTQSPTHLIKTRGQQVTLRCSPKSGHDTVSWYQQALGQGPQFIFQYYEEEERQRGNFPDRFSGHQFPNYSSELNVNALLLGDSALYLCASSSPQGVEKLFFGSGTQLSVL.

This sequence joins TRBV7-9 and TRBJ1-2; D gene unclear. Germline values: CDR1 SEHNR, CDR2 FQNEAQ (reference sequence). Trimming removed 0 bases from V and 3 bases from J, with 5 bases in between. CDR3 length: 13 amino acids. The DNA for the CDR3 is TGTGCCAGCAGCTTAGCCGCAGACTATGGCTACACCTTC. Protein product: CASSLAADYGYTF.

V usage is TRBV28 and J usage is TRBJ2-7; D ambiguous. Looked up from germline, CDR1 is MDHEN and CDR2 is SYDVKM. This CDR3 comprises 17 residues. V lost 6 bases and J 0 bases, leaving 21 bases between the germline ends. CDR3 nucleotides: TGTGCCAGCAGCTATACCATATCCCGCGGCAGCTCCTACGAGCAGTACTTC. Translated, it gives CASSYTISRGSSYEQYF.

The chain combines TRBV6-1 with TRBJ2-5; 8 bases fit TRBD1. Trimming removed 0 bases from V and 4 bases from J; junction bases left unmatched: 7. CDR1 and CDR2 from the germline V gene are MNHNS and SASEGT. This CDR3 has 16 residues. DNA for the CDR3: TGTGCCAGCAGTGAAGCGCTAGGACAGGGCGCAGAGACCCAGTACTTC. Translation gives CASSEALGQGAETQYF.

This clone appeared a few times. This chain connects TRBV2 to TRBJ1-5, with 9 bases lining up with TRBD1. Germline V gene sequence: CDR1 SNHLY, CDR2 FYNNEI. The J segment lost 6 bases and the V segment lost 7 bases, leaving 4 bases of the junction unmatched. This CDR3 spans 13 amino acids. The CDR3 here is CASTWTGVQPQHF. DNA for the CDR3: TGTGCCAGCACCTGGACAGGGGTTCAGCCCCAGCATTTT.

The V gene is TRBV6-1, the J gene TRBJ2-1, with unresolved D. The CDR3 length is 12 residues. V was shortened by 2 bases and J by 8 bases, with 7 bases between the two germline ends. From germline, CDR1 is MNHNS and CDR2 SASEGT. CDR3: CASSELFYEQFF. CDR3 coding DNA: TGTGCCAGCAGTGAATTGTTCTATGAGCAGTTCTTC.

V and J are TRBV5-1 and TRBJ2-7, with 8 nucleotides matching TRBD2. The V gene end was trimmed by 0 bases and the J gene end by 3 bases; junction bases not matched to a gene: 5. Germline CDR1 and CDR2: SGHRS and YFSETQ. CDR3 length equals 15 residues. CDR3 DNA: TGCGCCAGCAGCTTGGTACGAGCGGGAGTCTACGAGCAGTACTTC. It yields the protein CASSLVRAGVYEQYF.

This CDR3 is CASKGPVEETQYF. CDR3 in DNA: TGTGCCAGCAAGGGGCCGGTGGAAGAGACCCAGTACTTC. The rearrangement uses TRBV27 and TRBJ2-5; the D gene is possibly TRBD1 (5 bases). The CDR3 covers 13 residues. Between the trimmed V and J ends, which lost 7 bases and 3 bases, there was a span of 12 bases. Germline loops: CDR1 MNHEY, CDR2 SMNVEV (reference sequence).

The gene calls are TRBV27 and TRBJ2-1; 8 nucleotides line up with TRBD2. Germline CDR1 is MNHEY and CDR2 is SMNVEV (reference sequence). The CDR3 covers 15 residues. V dropped 3 bases and J dropped 5; count of bases not matched to a gene: 6. CDR3 coding DNA: TGTGCCAGCAGTTTCTCCGGGAGGGCGCACAATGAGCAGTTCTTC. Amino acid sequence: CASSFSGRAHNEQFF.

The chain has TRBV15 and TRBJ2-1, with 10 bases fitting TRBD2. V trimming: 4 bases; J trimming: 4 bases; junction bases outside the gene matches: 4. CDR3 length: 15 amino acids. In germline, CDR1 is LNHNV, CDR2 YYDKDF (reference sequence). The CDR3 DNA sequence: TGTGCCACCAGCAAAGCTAGCGGGGGATACAATGAGCAGTTCTTC. Translated, it gives CATSKASGGYNEQFF.

This chain uses TRBV10-3 with TRBJ1-1; no clear D. The CDR3 totals 16 residues. CDR1 and CDR2 (germline): ENHRY, SYGVKD. V gave up 6 bases and J gave up 0 bases, with 17 bases separating them. CDR3 sequence: CAISQRTADMNTEAFF. As DNA, the CDR3 is TGTGCCATCAGCCAAAGAACGGCAGACATGAACACTGAAGCTTTCTTT.

The J gene is TRBJ2-7, the V gene TRBV4-2; TRBD2 aligns across 13 bases. CDR3 length: 16 amino acids. CDR1 and CDR2 (germline): LGHNA, YNFKEQ. The ends lost 0 bases at V and 6 bases at J; junction bases unmatched: 5. The CDR3 loop reads CASSQDPLAGGGEQYF. The CDR3 nucleotides are TGTGCCAGCAGCCAAGATCCACTAGCGGGAGGGGGCGAGCAGTACTTC.

The rearrangement uses TRBV6-5 and TRBJ2-7; D perhaps matches TRBD1 (5 bases). Germline assignment: CDR1 MNHEY and CDR2 SVGAGI. This CDR3 comprises 15 residues. Trimming took 4 bases from V and 2 from J, leaving 15 bases between them. This CDR3 reads CASSFGSGPPYEQYF. The CDR3 DNA reads as TGTGCCAGCAGTTTCGGTTCAGGGCCGCCCTACGAGCAGTACTTC.

The chain links TRBV4-1 to TRBJ2-5; 8 bases fit TRBD2. The CDR3 is 15 amino acids. Per germline, CDR1 MGHRA and CDR2 YSYEKL. Unmatched junction bases numbered 8, after V lost 4 bases and J lost 4 bases. CDR3 protein: CASSPFRGGRETQYF. CDR3 DNA: TGCGCCAGCAGCCCATTCCGGGGGGGTCGAGAGACCCAGTACTTC.

The chain joins TRBV7-6 to TRBJ2-1, with D possibly TRBD2 on 7 matching bases. Germline lookup yields CDR1 SGHVS and CDR2 FNYEAQ. The CDR3 runs to 21 residues. The V gene lost 4 bases and the J gene lost 3 bases, with 31 bases spanning the gap. CDR3 protein: CASSYSGGGHLGGAGYNEQFF. As DNA, the CDR3 is TGTGCCAGCAGCTATAGTGGGGGGGGCCACCTTGGAGGGGCCGGCTACAATGAGCAGTTCTTC.

The chain couples TRBV9 to TRBJ2-1; possible D gene TRBD1, 5 bases. This CDR3 comprises 16 residues. Trimming cost V 0 bases and J 0 bases, with 10 bases left between them. Germline V CDR1 and CDR2: SGDLS, YYNGEE. The CDR3 sequence is CASSVGGSLSYNEQFF. The CDR3 DNA reads as TGTGCCAGCAGCGTAGGGGGCAGCCTCTCCTACAATGAGCAGTTCTTC.

This chain joins TRBV18 and TRBJ1-2; D perhaps matches TRBD1 (6 bases). The germline gives CDR1 KGHSH, CDR2 LQKENI. Trimming removed 6 bases at V and 7 bases at J, with 15 bases between. This CDR3 spans 13 amino acids. The CDR3 here is CASSRDNTFGYTF. CDR3 coding DNA: TGTGCCAGCTCCCGGGACAATACGTTTGGCTACACCTTC.